This T cell receptor (beta chain) was found in a study of T cell responses to AZD1222 COVID-19 vaccine. About the study: Samples with a second dose at about 4 or about 12 weeks were pooled together. General study results and limits: Of spike-specific TCRs, nearly half reportedly target regions left unmutated in variants. Repertoire sampling occurred only after the peak T cell response.

Measured with immunoSEQ multiplex PCR; TCRdb has only the in-frame clones, and not every one. The sample has under 200,000 clones; about nine tenths are singletons. A word on this clone: Its antigen is not known.

CDR1 and CDR2 (germline): MNHEY, SVGAGI. The CDR3 length is 16 residues. The V end was cut by 4 bases, the J end by 0 bases, with 13 bases between. This TCR was sampled from an adult in good health. The sequencing used peripheral blood, collected on day 0 of AZD1222 vaccination. The chain has TRBV6-5 and TRBJ1-3, with a possible D match to TRBD1 (6 bases). CDR3 nucleotide sequence: TGTGCCAGCAGTTTGGCAGGGGTGACCTCTGGAAACACCATATATTTT. It yields the protein CASSLAGVTSGNTIYF.